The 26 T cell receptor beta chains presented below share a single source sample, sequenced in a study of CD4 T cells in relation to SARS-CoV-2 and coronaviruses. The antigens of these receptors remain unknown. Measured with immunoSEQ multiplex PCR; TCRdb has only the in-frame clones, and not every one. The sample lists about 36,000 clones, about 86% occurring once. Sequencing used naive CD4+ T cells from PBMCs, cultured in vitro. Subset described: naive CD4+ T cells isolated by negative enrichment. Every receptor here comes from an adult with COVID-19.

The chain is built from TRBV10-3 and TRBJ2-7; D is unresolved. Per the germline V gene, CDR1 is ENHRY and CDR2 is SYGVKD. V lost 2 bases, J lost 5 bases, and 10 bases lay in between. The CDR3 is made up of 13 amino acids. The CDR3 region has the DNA TGTGCCATCAGTGAGGGATCACGTCACGAGCAGTACTTC. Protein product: CAISEGSRHEQYF.

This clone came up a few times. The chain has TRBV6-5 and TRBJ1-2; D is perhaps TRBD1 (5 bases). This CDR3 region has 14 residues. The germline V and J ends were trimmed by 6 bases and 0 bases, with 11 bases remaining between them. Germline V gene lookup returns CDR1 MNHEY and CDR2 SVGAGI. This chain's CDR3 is CASRRGIANYGYTF. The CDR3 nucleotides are TGTGCCAGCAGGCGGGGCATAGCTAACTATGGCTACACCTTC.

The CDR3 sequence: CASSLVLADPTGELFF. The DNA of the CDR3 is TGTGCCAGCAGCTTAGTACTAGCGGACCCCACCGGGGAGCTGTTTTTT. This chain joins TRBV7-9 and TRBJ2-2; TRBD2 matches 8 bases. The CDR3 totals 16 residues. The germline CDR1 and CDR2 sequences are SEHNR and FQNEAQ (reference sequence). J was trimmed by 4 bases and V by 1 base; bases with no gene match: 5. The full variable domain, its missing parts supplied by reference TRBV7-9 and TRBJ2-2, is DTGVSQNPRHKITKRGQNVTFRCDPISEHNRLYWYRQTLGQGPEFLTYFQNEAQLEKSRLLSDRFSAERPKGSFSTLEIQRTEQGDSAMYLCASSLVLADPTGELFFGEGSRLTVL.

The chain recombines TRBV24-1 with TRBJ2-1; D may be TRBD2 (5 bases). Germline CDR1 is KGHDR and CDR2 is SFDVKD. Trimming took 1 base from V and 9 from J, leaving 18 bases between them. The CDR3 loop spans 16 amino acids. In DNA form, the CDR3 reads TGTGCCACCAGTGATTTTCGACTACAAAGGACGGGTGAGCAGTTCTTC. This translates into CATSDFRLQRTGEQFF.

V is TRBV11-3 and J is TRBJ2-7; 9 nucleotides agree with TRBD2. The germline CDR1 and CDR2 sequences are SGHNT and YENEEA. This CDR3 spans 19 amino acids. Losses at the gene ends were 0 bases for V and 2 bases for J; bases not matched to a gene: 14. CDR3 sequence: CASSLDKRCGRAKTYEQYF. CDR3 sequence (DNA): TGTGCCAGCAGCTTAGACAAACGGTGCGGGAGGGCCAAAACCTACGAGCAGTACTTC. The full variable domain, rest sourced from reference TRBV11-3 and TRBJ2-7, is EAGVVQSPRYKIIEKKQPVAFWCNPISGHNTLYWYLQNLGQGPELLIRYENEEAVDDSQLPKDRFSAERLKGVDSTLKIQPAELGDSAVYLCASSLDKRCGRAKTYEQYFGPGTRLTVT.

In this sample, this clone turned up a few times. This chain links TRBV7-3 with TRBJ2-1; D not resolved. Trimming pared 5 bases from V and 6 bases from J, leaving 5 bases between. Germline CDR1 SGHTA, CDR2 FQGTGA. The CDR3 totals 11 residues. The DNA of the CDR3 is TGTGCCAGCAGCAACGGCAATGAGCAGTTCTTC. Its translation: CASSNGNEQFF.

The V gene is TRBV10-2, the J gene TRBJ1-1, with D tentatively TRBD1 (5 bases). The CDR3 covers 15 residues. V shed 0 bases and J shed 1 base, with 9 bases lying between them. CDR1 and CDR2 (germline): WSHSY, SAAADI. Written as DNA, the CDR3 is TGCGCCAGCAGTGAGTCGTCGGGGGGGAACACTGAAGCTTTCTTT. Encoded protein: CASSESSGGNTEAFF.

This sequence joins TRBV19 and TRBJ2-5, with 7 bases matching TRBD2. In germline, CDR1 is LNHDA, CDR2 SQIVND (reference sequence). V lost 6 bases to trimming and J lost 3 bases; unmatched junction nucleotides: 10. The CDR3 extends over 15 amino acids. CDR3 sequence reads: CASSLEGGSEETQYF. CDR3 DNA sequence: TGTGCCAGTAGCCTCGAGGGAGGGTCCGAAGAGACCCAGTACTTC.

The CDR3 protein is CASSSMGLDYEQYF. The CDR3 bases are TGTGCCAGCAGCAGTATGGGACTAGATTACGAGCAGTACTTC. The V gene is TRBV7-9, the J gene TRBJ2-7, with 8 bases lining up with TRBD2. Germline-derived CDR1 and CDR2 are SEHNR and FQNEAQ (reference sequence). The V gene end was trimmed by 5 bases and the J gene end by 4 bases; junction bases not matched to a gene: 7. The CDR3 covers 14 residues.

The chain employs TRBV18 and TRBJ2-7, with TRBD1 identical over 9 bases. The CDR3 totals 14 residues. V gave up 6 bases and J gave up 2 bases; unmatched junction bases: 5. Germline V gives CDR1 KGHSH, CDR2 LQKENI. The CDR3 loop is CASSTGTGTYEQYF. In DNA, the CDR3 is TGTGCCAGCTCTACCGGGACAGGGACCTACGAGCAGTACTTC. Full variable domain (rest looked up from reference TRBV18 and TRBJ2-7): NAGVMQNPRHLVRRRGQEARLRCSPMKGHSHVYWYRQLPEEGLKFMVYLQKENIIDESGMPKERFSAEFPKEGPSILRIQQVVRGDSAAYFCASSTGTGTYEQYFGPGTRLTVT.

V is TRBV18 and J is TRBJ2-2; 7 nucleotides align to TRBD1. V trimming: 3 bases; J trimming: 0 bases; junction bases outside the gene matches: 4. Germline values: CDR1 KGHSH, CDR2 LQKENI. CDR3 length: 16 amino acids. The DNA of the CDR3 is TGTGCCAGCTCACCTGGGACAGTCGCGAACACCGGGGAGCTGTTTTTT. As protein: CASSPGTVANTGELFF.

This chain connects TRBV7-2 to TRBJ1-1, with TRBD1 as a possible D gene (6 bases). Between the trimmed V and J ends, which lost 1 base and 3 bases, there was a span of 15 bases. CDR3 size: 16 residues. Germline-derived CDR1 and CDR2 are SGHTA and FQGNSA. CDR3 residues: CASSLGADSLYTEAFF. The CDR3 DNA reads TGTGCCAGCAGCTTAGGTGCGGACAGTTTGTACACTGAAGCTTTCTTT.

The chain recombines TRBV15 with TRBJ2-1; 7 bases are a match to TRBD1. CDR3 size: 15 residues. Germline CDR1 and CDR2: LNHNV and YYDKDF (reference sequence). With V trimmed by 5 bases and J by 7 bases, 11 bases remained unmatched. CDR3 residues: CATSAKGALVNEQFF. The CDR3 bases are TGTGCCACCAGCGCCAAGGGGGCTCTGGTAAATGAGCAGTTCTTC.

The CDR3 DNA is TGTGCCAGCAGCCGACTAGCGCTACTTAACAATGAGCAGTTCTTC. Translation: CASSRLALLNNEQFF. The V and J genes are TRBV2 and TRBJ2-1; TRBD2 aligns across 8 bases. The CDR3 runs to 15 residues. CDR1 is SNHLY and CDR2 is FYNNEI in the germline V gene. J gave up 5 bases and V 6 bases, and 9 bases lay outside the gene matches.

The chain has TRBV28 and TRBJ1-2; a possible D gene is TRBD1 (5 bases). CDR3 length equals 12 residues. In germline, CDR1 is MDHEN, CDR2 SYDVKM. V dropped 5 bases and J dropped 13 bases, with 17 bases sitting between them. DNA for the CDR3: TGTGCCAGCAGTCGCCGGGACGGTAGGGGCACCTTC. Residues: CASSRRDGRGTF.

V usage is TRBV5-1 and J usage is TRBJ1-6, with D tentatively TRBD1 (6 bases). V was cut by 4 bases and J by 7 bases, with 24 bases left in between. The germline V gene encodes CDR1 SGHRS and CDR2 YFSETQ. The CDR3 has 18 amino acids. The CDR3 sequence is CASSRGPAGPGANSPLHF. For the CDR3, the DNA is TGCGCCAGCAGCAGAGGACCAGCAGGGCCGGGGGCGAATTCACCCCTCCACTTT.

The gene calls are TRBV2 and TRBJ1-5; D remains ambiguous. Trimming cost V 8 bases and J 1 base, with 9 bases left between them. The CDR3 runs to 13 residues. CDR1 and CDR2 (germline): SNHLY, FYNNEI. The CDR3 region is CASELDSNQPQHF. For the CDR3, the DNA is TGTGCCAGCGAACTGGACAGCAATCAGCCCCAGCATTTT.

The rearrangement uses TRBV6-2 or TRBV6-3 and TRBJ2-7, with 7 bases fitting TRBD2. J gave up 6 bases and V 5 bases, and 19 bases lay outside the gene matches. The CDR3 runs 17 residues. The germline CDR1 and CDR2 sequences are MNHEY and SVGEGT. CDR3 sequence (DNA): TGTGCCAGCAGTACCCTACGGGAGGCGTCCTCCCTATTCGAGCAGTACTTC. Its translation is CASSTLREASSLFEQYF.

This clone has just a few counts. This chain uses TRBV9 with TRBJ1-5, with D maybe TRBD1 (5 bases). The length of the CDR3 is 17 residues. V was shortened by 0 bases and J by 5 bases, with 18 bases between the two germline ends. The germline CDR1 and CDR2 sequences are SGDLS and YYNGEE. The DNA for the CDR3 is TGTGCCAGCAGCGTAGCGGTTGGAGGGGAAGGAGATCAGCCCCAGCATTTT. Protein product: CASSVAVGGEGDQPQHF. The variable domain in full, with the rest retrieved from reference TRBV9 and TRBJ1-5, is DSGVTQTPKHLITATGQRVTLRCSPRSGDLSVYWYQQSLDQGLQFLIQYYNGEERAKGNILERFSAQQFPDLHSELNLSSLELGDSALYFCASSVAVGGEGDQPQHFGDGTRLSIL.

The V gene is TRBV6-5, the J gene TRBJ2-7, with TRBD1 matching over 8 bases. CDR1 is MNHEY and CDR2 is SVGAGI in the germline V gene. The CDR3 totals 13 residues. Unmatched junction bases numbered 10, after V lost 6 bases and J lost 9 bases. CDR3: CASSRGQVFGQYF. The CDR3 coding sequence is TGTGCCAGCAGCCGGGGACAGGTGTTCGGGCAGTACTTC.

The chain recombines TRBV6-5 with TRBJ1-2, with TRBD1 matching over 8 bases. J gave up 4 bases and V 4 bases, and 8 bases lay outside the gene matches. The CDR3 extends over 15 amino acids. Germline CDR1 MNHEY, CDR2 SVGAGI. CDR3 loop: CASSSPTGGGYGYTF. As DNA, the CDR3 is TGTGCCAGCAGTTCCCCCACAGGGGGGGGCTATGGCTACACCTTC.

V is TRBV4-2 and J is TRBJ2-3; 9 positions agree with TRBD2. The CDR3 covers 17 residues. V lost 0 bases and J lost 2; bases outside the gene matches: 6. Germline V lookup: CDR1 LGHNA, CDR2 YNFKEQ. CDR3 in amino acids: CASSQDYSGSYTDTQYF. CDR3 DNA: TGTGCCAGCAGCCAAGACTATAGCGGGAGTTACACAGATACGCAGTATTTT.

For the CDR3, the DNA is TGTGCCAGCAGCCAAGACCCCTCAGAGCGGGAGTTCTACGAGCAGTACTTC. It is translated as CASSQDPSEREFYEQYF. V and J are TRBV4-2 and TRBJ2-7; TRBD2 matches 8 bases. CDR3 length: 17 residues. Trimming removed 0 bases from V and 3 bases from J; junction bases left unmatched: 10. Per the germline V gene, CDR1 is LGHNA and CDR2 is YNFKEQ.

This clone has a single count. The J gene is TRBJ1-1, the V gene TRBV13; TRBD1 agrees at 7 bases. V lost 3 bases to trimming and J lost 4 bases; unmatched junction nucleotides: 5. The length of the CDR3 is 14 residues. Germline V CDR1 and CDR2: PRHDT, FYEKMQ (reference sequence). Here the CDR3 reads CASSFTGVGTEAFF. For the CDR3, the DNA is TGTGCCAGCAGCTTTACAGGGGTGGGCACTGAAGCTTTCTTT.

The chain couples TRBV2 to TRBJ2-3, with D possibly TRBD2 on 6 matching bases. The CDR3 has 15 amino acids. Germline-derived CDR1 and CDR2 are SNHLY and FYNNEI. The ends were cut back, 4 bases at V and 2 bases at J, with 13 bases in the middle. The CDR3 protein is CASSASSVITDTQYF. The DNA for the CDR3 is TGTGCCAGCAGTGCATCTAGCGTCATCACAGATACGCAGTATTTT.

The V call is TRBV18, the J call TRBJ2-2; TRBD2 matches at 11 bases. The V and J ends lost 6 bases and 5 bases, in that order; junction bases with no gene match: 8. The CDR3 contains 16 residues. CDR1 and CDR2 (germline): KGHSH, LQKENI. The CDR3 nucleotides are TGTGCCAGCTCTCTCACTAGCGGGAGTGGAACCGGGGAGCTGTTTTTT. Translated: CASSLTSGSGTGELFF.